This TCR beta chain emerged from a study of brain T cells in children with intractable seizures. Whole-study results and caveats: Only CDR3 sequence similarity suggested viral specificity, without known HCMV serostatus.

The CDR3 spans 13 residues. The ends were cut back, 9 bases at V and 5 bases at J, with 15 bases in the middle. Germline-derived CDR1 and CDR2 are KGHDR and SFDVKD. Profiling relied on immunoSEQ multiplex PCR, and the TCRdb table lists in-frame clones only, not all of them. The sample lists over 95,000 clones, 85% to 95% seen once, with more than 3% in the top ten. Surgery cases with the highest brain T cell transcript signatures were chosen for sequencing. Pre-surgery treatment included at least one anti-epileptic drug. On this clone itself: Its antigen remains unknown.

This sequence originates from a boy younger than two with hemimegalencephaly and intractable seizures. Source: peripheral blood, taken at surgery. This chain links TRBV24-1 with TRBJ2-5, with TRBD2 as a possible D gene (5 bases). As DNA, the CDR3 is TGTGCCACCGCATTGGGAGAAGGGGAGACCCAGTACTTC. It encodes CATALGEGETQYF.